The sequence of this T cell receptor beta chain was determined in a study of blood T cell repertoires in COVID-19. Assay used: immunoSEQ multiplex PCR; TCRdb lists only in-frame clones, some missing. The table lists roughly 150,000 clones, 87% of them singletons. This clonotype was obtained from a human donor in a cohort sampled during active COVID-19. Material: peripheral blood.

The CDR3 nucleotides are TGTGCCTGGAATAGCTTGAGGAACTATGGCTACACCTTC. Amino acids: CAWNSLRNYGYTF. V gene TRBV30 combines with J gene TRBJ1-2; no clear D gene. V lost 4 bases to trimming and J lost 2 bases, with 11 bases between them. CDR1 is GTSNPN and CDR2 is SVGIG in the germline V gene (reference sequence). The CDR3 is made up of 13 amino acids. The whole variable domain, filled in from reference TRBV30 and TRBJ1-2, reads SQTIHQWPATLVQPVGSPLSLECTVEGTSNPNLYWYRQAAGRGLQLLFYSVGIGQISSEVPQNLSASRPQDRQFILSSKKLLLSDSGFYLCAWNSLRNYGYTFGSGTRLTVV.